This T cell receptor beta chain was captured by sequencing in a study of blood T cell repertoires in COVID-19. About the study: Sources were T cells, B-cell-depleted T cells, or PBMCs; the material itself was cDNA or gDNA.

Sequencing used immunoSEQ multiplex PCR; TCRdb keeps in-frame clones, though not all of them. The sample has some 48,000 clones; roughly nine tenths are singletons. Trimming at V came to 6 bases and at J to 1 base, leaving 0 bases not matched to a gene. The CDR3 runs 12 residues. The chain is built from TRBV12-3 or TRBV12-4 and TRBJ2-7; 7 bases line up with TRBD2. The clonotype comes from an elderly woman in a cohort sampled during active or convalescent COVID-19. Material for sequencing was peripheral blood. CDR3 nucleotide sequence: TGTGCCAGCAGGGGGGGGTCCTACGAGCAGTACTTC. This codes for CASRGGSYEQYF.